A selection of T cell receptor beta chains follows, all from one sample in a study of Ad26.COV2.S vaccination and SARS-CoV-2 variants. Sequenced by immunoSEQ multiplex PCR; TCRdb stores in-frame clones only, minus some. This sample has about 680,000 clones, with roughly 90% found just once. Sequenced here: peripheral blood, sampled in a trial of Ad26.COV2.S vaccine versus placebo. The source of these receptors is a person aged 18-60 years who received the Ad26.COV2.S COVID-19 vaccine or a placebo. Both conserved end residues are part of each CDR3. A D gene is named only where the DNA matches it firmly. Expanded clones are given a class, and other clones once, few, many or no size at all.

V	size	J	D	DNA	CDR3
TRBV7-9	NA	TRBJ2-3	TRBD1	TGTGCCAGCAGCACGACAGGGGTAAGGTCAGATACGCAGTATTTT	CASSTTGVRSDTQYF
TRBV14	NA	TRBJ2-1	NA	TGTGCCAGCAGCCAAGATCCGATGACAGGGGAGGGTCAGTTCTTC	CASSQDPMTGEGQFF
TRBV18	NA	TRBJ2-5	TRBD2	TGTGCCAGCTCTCCCGTTAGCGGGGGTAGGGAGACCCAGTACTTC	CASSPVSGGRETQYF
TRBV9	NA	TRBJ1-2	NA	TGTGCCAGCAGCGTAGACCCCTCTCCAGAATCTGGCTACACCTTC	CASSVDPSPESGYTF
TRBV19	NA	TRBJ2-4	NA	TGTGCCAGTAGTATTACAGGGCGTACCAAAAACATTCAGTACTTC	CASSITGRTKNIQYF
TRBV7-3	NA	TRBJ2-3	NA	TGTGCCAGCAGCCCCCAGGGGCGGGGGAGCACAGATACGCAGTATTTT	CASSPQGRGSTDTQYF
TRBV21-1	NA	TRBJ1-4	NA	TGTGCCAGCAGCGGTCGTCCATTGGGGACAGGGGGTATTGCAACTAATGAAAAACTGTTTTTT	CASSGRPLGTGGIATNEKLFF
TRBV6-2/TRBV6-3	few	TRBJ2-7	NA	TGTGCCAGCAGTCCGGGTGACAGCTCCTACGAGCAGTACTTC	CASSPGDSSYEQYF
TRBV30	NA	TRBJ2-1	TRBD2	TGTGCCTGGAGTCCAGCGGGAGGGCCGAGTGAGCAGTTCTTC	CAWSPAGGPSEQFF
TRBV9	NA	TRBJ2-3	NA	TGTGCCAGCAGCGGTCTGTTGGGCTCAGATACGCAGTATTTT	CASSGLLGSDTQYF
TRBV5-1	NA	TRBJ1-4	NA	TGCGCCAGCCGCCTTAGCCCAACTAATGAAAAACTGTTTTTT	CASRLSPTNEKLFF
TRBV6-5	NA	TRBJ2-3	TRBD1	TGTGCCAGCCGAACGGGACAGGGAGCAGATACGCAGTATTTT	CASRTGQGADTQYF
TRBV18	NA	TRBJ1-2	TRBD1	TGTGCCAGCTCACCAGAGGACAGGGGAGCAGGCTACACCTTC	CASSPEDRGAGYTF
TRBV9	once	TRBJ1-6	NA	TGTGCCAGCAGCGTAGAGGTTGAACGGCTTAATTCACCCCTCCACTTT	CASSVEVERLNSPLHF
TRBV19	NA	TRBJ2-7	TRBD1	TGTGCCAGTAGTATAGATCGGCGGACAGGGACCATCTACGAGCAGTACTTC	CASSIDRRTGTIYEQYF
TRBV19	NA	TRBJ2-7	NA	TGTGCCAGTAGTATTGGGGGTAGCGGAAGCTCCTACGAGCAGTACTTC	CASSIGGSGSSYEQYF
TRBV5-4	NA	TRBJ1-4	NA	TGTGCCAGCAGCTTGGATCGGAATGAAAAACTGTTTTTT	CASSLDRNEKLFF
TRBV5-1	NA	TRBJ2-3	NA	TGCGCCAGCAGCTTGGAAGAGTCTCGGGATGGAGATACGCAGTATTTT	CASSLEESRDGDTQYF
TRBV9	NA	TRBJ1-2	TRBD1	TGTGCCAGCAGCGTCCTCGGGACAGGGTATGGCTACACCTTC	CASSVLGTGYGYTF
TRBV19	NA	TRBJ1-6	NA	TGTGCCAGTAGTTCAGCGGTTAATTCACCCCTCCACTTT	CASSSAVNSPLHF
TRBV12-3/TRBV12-4	NA	TRBJ2-3	TRBD2	TGTGCCAGCAGTCTAGCGGGAGCAGATACGCAGTATTTT	CASSLAGADTQYF
TRBV19	NA	TRBJ2-7	NA	TGTGCCAGTAGTATTACGGGGGGCAGTTACGAGCAGTACTTC	CASSITGGSYEQYF
TRBV19	NA	TRBJ1-1	NA	TGTGCCAGTAGTCCCAGCGGGTTGAACACTGAAGCTTTCTTT	CASSPSGLNTEAFF